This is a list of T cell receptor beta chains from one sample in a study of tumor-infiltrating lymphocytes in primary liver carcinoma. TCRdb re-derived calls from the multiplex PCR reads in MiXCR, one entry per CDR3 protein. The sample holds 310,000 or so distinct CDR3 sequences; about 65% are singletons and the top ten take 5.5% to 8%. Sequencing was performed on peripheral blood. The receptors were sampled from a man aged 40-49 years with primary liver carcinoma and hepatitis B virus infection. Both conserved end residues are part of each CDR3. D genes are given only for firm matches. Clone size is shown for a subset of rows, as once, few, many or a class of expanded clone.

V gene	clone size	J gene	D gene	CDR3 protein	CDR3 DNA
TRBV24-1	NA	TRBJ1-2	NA	CAARAGDDYGYTF	TGTGCCGCGAGAGCAGGAGACGACTATGGCTACACCTTC
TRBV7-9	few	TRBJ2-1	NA	CASSLPRQAGYNEQFF	TGTGCCAGCAGCTTACCCAGACAGGCTGGCTACAATGAGCAGTTCTTC
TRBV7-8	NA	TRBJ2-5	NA	CASSLGWTQETQYF	TGTGCCAGCAGCTTAGGCTGGACTCAAGAGACCCAGTACTTC
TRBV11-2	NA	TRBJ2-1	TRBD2	CASSSHPRLAGEGNEKFF	TGTGCCAGTAGCTCCCACCCCCGTCTCGCGGGAGAGGGCAATGAGAAGTTCTTC
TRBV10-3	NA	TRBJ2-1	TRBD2	CAIGTSNEQFF	TGTGCCATCGGGACTAGTAATGAGCAGTTCTTC
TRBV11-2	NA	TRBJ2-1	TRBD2	CASSLDGGGEQFF	TGTGCCAGCAGCTTAGATGGGGGGGGGGAGCAGTTCTTC
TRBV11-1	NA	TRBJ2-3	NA	CVSSYRERTPTDTQYF	TGTGTCAGCAGCTACCGGGAAAGGACCCCCACAGATACGCAGTATTTT
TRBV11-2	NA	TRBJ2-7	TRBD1	CASKLVSGQGASEQYF	TGCGCCAGCAAGTTAGTTTCCGGACAGGGGGCTTCCGAGCAGTACTTC
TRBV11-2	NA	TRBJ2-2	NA	CASSTRQWINTGELLF	TGTGCCAGCAGCACTCGACAGTGGATAAACACCGGGGAGCTGCTTTTT
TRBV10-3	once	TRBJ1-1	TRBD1	CAISVDRAVEAFF	TGTGCCATCAGTGTTGACAGGGCCGTTGAAGCTTTCTTT
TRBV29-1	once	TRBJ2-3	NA	CSAAPGAETQYF	TGCAGCGCGGCCCCGGGGGCGGAAACGCAGTATTTT
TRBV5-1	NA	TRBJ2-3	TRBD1	CVSSFDRVIDTQYF	TGCGTCAGCAGCTTTGACAGGGTCATAGATACGCAGTATTTT
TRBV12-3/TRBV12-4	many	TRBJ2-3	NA	CASSPLAGSTDTQYF	TGTGCCAGCAGTCCACTGGCAGGATCCACAGATACGCAGTATTTT
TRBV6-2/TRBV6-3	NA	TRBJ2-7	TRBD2	CANSPPRTSGRAGLVYEQYF	TGTGCCAACAGCCCACCGCGGACTAGCGGGAGGGCAGGTCTAGTCTACGAGCAGTACTTC
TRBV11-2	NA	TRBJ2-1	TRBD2	CASSYIVGGPPKEQFF	TGCGCCAGCAGTTATATAGTGGGAGGGCCTCCCAAAGAGCAGTTCTTC
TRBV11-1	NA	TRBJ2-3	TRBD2	CASSEGGGFTDTQYF	TGTGCCAGCAGTGAAGGCGGGGGTTTTACAGATACGCAATATTTT
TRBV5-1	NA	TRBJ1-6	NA	CASSRQRDSPLHF	TGCGCCAGCAGCCGACAGAGGGATTCACCCCTCCACTTT
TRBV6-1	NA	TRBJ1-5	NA	CARSEIYQPQHF	TGTGCCAGAAGTGAGATCTATCAGCCCCAGCATTTT
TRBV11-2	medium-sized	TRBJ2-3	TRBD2	CASSFLAAGDTQYF	TGTGCCAGCAGCTTTCTAGCGGCGGGGGATACGCAGTATTTT
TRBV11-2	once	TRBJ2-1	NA	CAGSLVSSGVEQFF	TGTGCCGGCAGCTTAGTATCTAGTGGCGTTGAGCAGTTCTTC
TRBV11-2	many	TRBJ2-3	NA	CASSSQLGSTDTQYF	TGTGCCAGCAGCTCCCAATTGGGGTCCACAGATACGCAGTATTTT
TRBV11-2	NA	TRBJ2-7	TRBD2	CASRRPELAGLEQYF	TGTGCCAGCAGGCGACCAGAACTAGCGGGCCTTGAGCAGTACTTC
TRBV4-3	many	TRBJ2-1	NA	CASSPNFYPNEQFF	TGCGCCAGCAGCCCCAACTTCTACCCCAATGAGCAGTTCTTC
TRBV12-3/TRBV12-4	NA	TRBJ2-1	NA	CASSLYLSGNEQFF	TGTGCCAGCAGTTTATACCTATCAGGCAATGAGCAGTTCTTC
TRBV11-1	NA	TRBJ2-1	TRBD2	CASGLGAGGQKNEQFF	TGTGCCAGCGGTTTAGGAGCGGGAGGGCAGAAAAATGAGCAGTTCTTC
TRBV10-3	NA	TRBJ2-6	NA	CAIRQTVPPGANVLTF	TGTGCCATCAGGCAGACTGTACCCCCTGGGGCCAACGTCCTGACTTTC
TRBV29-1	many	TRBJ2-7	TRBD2	CSVDPGGGGGIYEQYF	TGCAGCGTTGACCCCGGAGGTGGGGGGGGGATCTACGAGCAGTACTTC
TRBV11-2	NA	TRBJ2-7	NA	CVNSLRGNYYKQYF	TGTGTCAACAGCCTACGAGGGAACTATTACAAGCAGTACTTC
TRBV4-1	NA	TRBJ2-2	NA	CASSQDPESNGISGELFF	TGCGCCAGCAGCCAAGACCCGGAATCTAACGGGATCTCCGGGGAGCTGTTTTTT
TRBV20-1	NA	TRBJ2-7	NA	CSASAEGATQYF	TGCAGTGCTAGTGCAGAAGGAGCGACGCAGTACTTC
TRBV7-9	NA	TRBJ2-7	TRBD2	CASSRTSGSLYEQYF	TGTGCCAGCAGTAGGACTAGCGGGAGCCTCTACGAGCAGTACTTC
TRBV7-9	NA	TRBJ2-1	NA	CASSPTGTEQFF	TGTGCCAGCAGCCCGACAGGTACTGAGCAGTTCTTC
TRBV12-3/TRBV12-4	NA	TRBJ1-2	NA	CDSSRGGDDGGYTF	TGTGACAGCAGCCGGGGCGGGGACGATGGTGGCTACACCTTC
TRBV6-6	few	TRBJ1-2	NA	CASNNLGENGGYTF	TGTGCCAGCAATAACTTGGGAGAGAATGGGGGCTACACCTTC